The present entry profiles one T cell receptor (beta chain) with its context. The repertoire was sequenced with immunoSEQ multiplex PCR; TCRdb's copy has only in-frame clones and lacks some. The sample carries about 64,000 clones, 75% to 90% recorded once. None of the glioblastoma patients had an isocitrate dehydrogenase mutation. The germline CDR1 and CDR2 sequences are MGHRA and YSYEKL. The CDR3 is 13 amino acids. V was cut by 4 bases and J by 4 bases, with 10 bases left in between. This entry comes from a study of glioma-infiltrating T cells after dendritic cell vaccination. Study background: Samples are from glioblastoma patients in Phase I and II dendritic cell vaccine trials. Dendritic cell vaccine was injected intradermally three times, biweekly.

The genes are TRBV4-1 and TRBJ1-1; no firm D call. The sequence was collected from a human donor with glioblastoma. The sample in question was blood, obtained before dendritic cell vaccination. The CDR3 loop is CASSPGRSTEAFF. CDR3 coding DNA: TGCGCCAGCAGCCCCGGTCGTAGCACTGAAGCTTTCTTT.